A selection of T cell receptor beta chains follows, all from one sample in a study of tumor and adjacent non-tumor tissue in lung cancer. Via MiXCR, TCRdb re-called the multiplex PCR reads, giving one row per CDR3 protein. The repertoire holds 60,000 to 85,000 distinct CDR3 sequences, with roughly 73% as singletons. The sample comprised lung tumor tissue. The source is a woman aged 45 to 65 with non-small cell lung cancer. The CDR3 runs from the conserved cysteine through the conserved F or W. A D gene is named only where the DNA matches it firmly. Size tells how often a clone was seen (once, few, many) or the class of an expanded clone, and some rows leave it out.

v_call: TRBV14
d_call: NA
clone_size: NA
j_call: TRBJ1-1
cdr3_nt: TGTGCCAGCAGCCAAGAGGGCCTGTGGGACACTGAAGCTTTCTTT
cdr3_aa: CASSQEGLWDTEAFF

v_call: TRBV6-6
d_call: NA
clone_size: few
j_call: TRBJ1-5
cdr3_nt: TGTGCCAGCAGTTACTTGACGGGTGCCTCAAGCAATCAGCTCCAGCATTTT
cdr3_aa: CASSYLTGASSNQLQHF

v_call: TRBV29-1
d_call: TRBD2
clone_size: NA
j_call: TRBJ2-7
cdr3_nt: TGCAGCGTTGGACTAGCATCCTACGAGCACTATTTC
cdr3_aa: CSVGLASYEHYF

v_call: TRBV28
d_call: TRBD1
clone_size: NA
j_call: TRBJ1-5
cdr3_nt: TGTGCCAGCAGTTCAACCATCGGGACAGGGTCTGTAGGCAATCAGCCCCAGCATTTT
cdr3_aa: CASSSTIGTGSVGNQPQHF

v_call: TRBV20-1
d_call: NA
clone_size: many
j_call: TRBJ2-1
cdr3_nt: TGCAGTGCTTCACTACTAAACAATGAGCAGTTCTTC
cdr3_aa: CSASLLNNEQFF

v_call: TRBV10-2
d_call: TRBD2
clone_size: NA
j_call: TRBJ2-7
cdr3_nt: TGTGACAACACTAGCGGTAGCTCCTACGAGCAGTACTTC
cdr3_aa: CDNTSGSSYEQYF

v_call: TRBV5-6
d_call: NA
clone_size: NA
j_call: TRBJ2-5
cdr3_nt: TGTGCCAGCATTCGTAGCGTAATCCATGAGACCCAGTACTTC
cdr3_aa: CASIRSVIHETQYF

v_call: TRBV28
d_call: NA
clone_size: few
j_call: TRBJ1-5
cdr3_nt: TGTGTCAGCAGTTTCTCCTTGCGGTTAGTACAGCCCCAGCATTTT
cdr3_aa: CVSSFSLRLVQPQHF

v_call: TRBV28
d_call: NA
clone_size: NA
j_call: TRBJ2-7
cdr3_nt: TGTGCCAGCAGTTGGGGCTTCGGGGAAACGATCTCCTACGAGCAGTACTTC
cdr3_aa: CASSWGFGETISYEQYF

v_call: TRBV10-3
d_call: NA
clone_size: NA
j_call: TRBJ2-3
cdr3_nt: TGTGCCATCAGCGCGGCCTCCCGGAGGGCAGATACGCAATATTTT
cdr3_aa: CAISAASRRADTQYF

v_call: TRBV7-8
d_call: TRBD1
clone_size: many
j_call: TRBJ2-7
cdr3_nt: TGTGCCAGCAGCTTAGTCGTTGGCGGCCGGACAGGGTCCTACGAGCAGTACTTC
cdr3_aa: CASSLVVGGRTGSYEQYF

v_call: TRBV10-3
d_call: NA
clone_size: NA
j_call: TRBJ2-3
cdr3_nt: TGTGCCATCAATGAAGGGACAACTAGCACAGATACGCAGTACTTT
cdr3_aa: CAINEGTTSTDTQYF

v_call: TRBV12-3/TRBV12-4
d_call: NA
clone_size: NA
j_call: TRBJ2-6
cdr3_nt: TGTACCAGCAGACAGGACTCTGGGGCCAACGTCCTGACTTTT
cdr3_aa: CTSRQDSGANVLTF

v_call: TRBV7-9
d_call: NA
clone_size: NA
j_call: TRBJ1-6
cdr3_nt: TGTGCCAGCAGCGCTGAAGCGTCCAGCTCCTATAATTCACCCCTCCACTTT
cdr3_aa: CASSAEASSSYNSPLHF

v_call: TRBV4-1
d_call: TRBD2
clone_size: NA
j_call: TRBJ2-1
cdr3_nt: TGCACCAACAGCCAAGAGGGACTAGCCTACAATGAGCAGTTCTTC
cdr3_aa: CTNSQEGLAYNEQFF

v_call: TRBV6-1
d_call: NA
clone_size: NA
j_call: TRBJ2-7
cdr3_nt: TGTGCCAGCACTGGGCTATTACGAGCGGGGTACTTC
cdr3_aa: CASTGLLRAGYF

v_call: TRBV6-1
d_call: TRBD1
clone_size: NA
j_call: TRBJ1-2
cdr3_nt: TGTGCGAGCAGGACAGGGCTCTATGGCTACATCTTC
cdr3_aa: CASRTGLYGYIF

v_call: TRBV7-9
d_call: TRBD2
clone_size: many
j_call: TRBJ2-3
cdr3_nt: TGTGCCAGCAACCCGGACCCGGGGGGGGATACGCAGTATTTT
cdr3_aa: CASNPDPGGDTQYF

v_call: TRBV11-1
d_call: TRBD1
clone_size: NA
j_call: TRBJ2-5
cdr3_nt: TGTGCCAGCAGCCCGAGACAGGGTGTAGAGACCCGGTACTTC
cdr3_aa: CASSPRQGVETRYF

v_call: TRBV20-1
d_call: TRBD1
clone_size: NA
j_call: TRBJ1-3
cdr3_nt: TGCAGTGCCGTCTTATCGGGACAGAGGACTGGAAACACCATATATTTT
cdr3_aa: CSAVLSGQRTGNTIYF

v_call: TRBV11-3
d_call: NA
clone_size: NA
j_call: TRBJ2-6
cdr3_nt: TGTGCCAGCAGCTTAGAGGGAACTGGGGCCAACGTCCTGCCTTTC
cdr3_aa: CASSLEGTGANVLPF

v_call: TRBV7-9
d_call: NA
clone_size: NA
j_call: TRBJ2-3
cdr3_nt: TGTGCCAGCAGCCGTCCGGGCAGACCCACCACAGTTACGCAATATTTT
cdr3_aa: CASSRPGRPTTVTQYF

v_call: TRBV20-1
d_call: TRBD2
clone_size: NA
j_call: TRBJ2-7
cdr3_nt: TGCAATGCTAGGGGGGGACTAGCGGGAATCTCCTACGAGCAGTACTTT
cdr3_aa: CNARGGLAGISYEQYF

v_call: TRBV5-5
d_call: NA
clone_size: NA
j_call: TRBJ2-7
cdr3_nt: TGTGCCAGCAGGTTCTCCATTTTTGACAGAGTCTACGAGCAGTACTTC
cdr3_aa: CASRFSIFDRVYEQYF

v_call: TRBV28
d_call: NA
clone_size: NA
j_call: TRBJ1-2
cdr3_nt: TGTGCAAGCACCCCCGGGGGGAGGTTTTATGATTACACCTTC
cdr3_aa: CASTPGGRFYDYTF

v_call: TRBV4-1
d_call: TRBD1
clone_size: NA
j_call: TRBJ2-2
cdr3_nt: TGCGCCAGCAGCCATGGGACAGGGGGAGACACCAGGGAGCTGTTTTTT
cdr3_aa: CASSHGTGGDTRELFF

v_call: TRBV30
d_call: TRBD1
clone_size: many
j_call: TRBJ1-1
cdr3_nt: TGTGCCTGGAGGGCCGGGACAGGGGTCACTGAAGCTTTCTTT
cdr3_aa: CAWRAGTGVTEAFF

v_call: TRBV7-8
d_call: NA
clone_size: NA
j_call: TRBJ2-2
cdr3_nt: TGTGCCAGCAGCTCCGCCATTAGTGCCGGGGAGCTGTTTTTT
cdr3_aa: CASSSAISAGELFF

v_call: TRBV7-9
d_call: TRBD1
clone_size: NA
j_call: TRBJ1-1
cdr3_nt: TGTGCCATCAGCTTAAGGGCAGGGGGCGCGGACACTGAAGCTTTCTTT
cdr3_aa: CAISLRAGGADTEAFF

v_call: TRBV11-2
d_call: NA
clone_size: NA
j_call: TRBJ2-7
cdr3_nt: TGTGCCAGCAGCTTAGTGGCGGAAGGCCAGTACGAGCACTACTTC
cdr3_aa: CASSLVAEGQYEHYF

v_call: TRBV11-1
d_call: NA
clone_size: NA
j_call: TRBJ2-2
cdr3_nt: TGTGCCAGCAGCTTCTTTCAAGCGAACACAGGGGAGCTGTTTTTT
cdr3_aa: CASSFFQANTGELFF

v_call: TRBV12-3/TRBV12-4
d_call: NA
clone_size: NA
j_call: TRBJ2-1
cdr3_nt: TGTGCCAGCAGTTTAACTACATTATTATCCTACAATGAGCAGTTCTTC
cdr3_aa: CASSLTTLLSYNEQFF

v_call: TRBV6-1
d_call: NA
clone_size: NA
j_call: TRBJ1-6
cdr3_nt: TGTGCCAGCTCGCGACTGATTAATTCACCCCTCCACTTT
cdr3_aa: CASSRLINSPLHF

v_call: TRBV7-9
d_call: TRBD1
clone_size: NA
j_call: TRBJ1-5
cdr3_nt: TGTGCCAGCAGCCCGGACGGGACAGGGGGAAGTCGGCCCCAGCATTTT
cdr3_aa: CASSPDGTGGSRPQHF

v_call: TRBV11-2
d_call: NA
clone_size: NA
j_call: TRBJ1-5
cdr3_nt: TGTACCAGCAGCTTAGAGAGGAGTCAGCCACAGCATTTT
cdr3_aa: CTSSLERSQPQHF

v_call: TRBV15
d_call: NA
clone_size: NA
j_call: TRBJ1-3
cdr3_nt: TGTGCCACCAGCAGAGCGGCAGGGGCCTCTGGAAACACCATATATTTT
cdr3_aa: CATSRAAGASGNTIYF

v_call: TRBV20-1
d_call: NA
clone_size: NA
j_call: TRBJ1-1
cdr3_nt: TGCAGTGCTAGAGCCGGACACATGATCACTGAAGCTTTCTTT
cdr3_aa: CSARAGHMITEAFF

v_call: TRBV11-3
d_call: NA
clone_size: NA
j_call: TRBJ1-4
cdr3_nt: TGTGCCAGCAGCTTAGACAGGGCGGATGAAAAACTGATTTTT
cdr3_aa: CASSLDRADEKLIF

v_call: TRBV20-1
d_call: NA
clone_size: once
j_call: TRBJ2-1
cdr3_nt: TGCACTGCTAGACCCACCCTTAGCGCGACCCCCTTCAATGAGCAGTTCTTC
cdr3_aa: CTARPTLSATPFNEQFF

v_call: TRBV12-3/TRBV12-4
d_call: TRBD2
clone_size: NA
j_call: TRBJ2-1
cdr3_nt: TGTGCCAGCAGTTTACCAATGGGACTAGCGGGGAGCTGGAATGAGCAGTTCTTC
cdr3_aa: CASSLPMGLAGSWNEQFF

v_call: TRBV6-6
d_call: TRBD2
clone_size: NA
j_call: TRBJ2-7
cdr3_nt: TGTGACAGCAGTCCCCTAACTTTTAGCGGGGAAAATTACGAGCAATACTTC
cdr3_aa: CDSSPLTFSGENYEQYF

v_call: TRBV4-1
d_call: TRBD1
clone_size: NA
j_call: TRBJ1-2
cdr3_nt: TGCGCCAGCAGCCAACCCGGGACAGGGGAGGATGTCTATGGCTACATCTTC
cdr3_aa: CASSQPGTGEDVYGYIF

v_call: TRBV5-1
d_call: NA
clone_size: NA
j_call: TRBJ2-3
cdr3_nt: TGCGCCAGCAGCACGACTAACGGGAAGAGCACAGATACGCAGTATTTT
cdr3_aa: CASSTTNGKSTDTQYF

v_call: TRBV29-1
d_call: NA
clone_size: NA
j_call: TRBJ1-1
cdr3_nt: TGCAGTATCGTTGAGACGAGCGCTGAAGCTTTCTTT
cdr3_aa: CSIVETSAEAFF

v_call: TRBV10-3
d_call: TRBD2
clone_size: NA
j_call: TRBJ2-1
cdr3_nt: TGTGCCATCAGTGAGTCAGGGACTAGTATGCAGAATGAGCAGTTCTTC
cdr3_aa: CAISESGTSMQNEQFF

v_call: TRBV11-1
d_call: NA
clone_size: medium-sized
j_call: TRBJ2-5
cdr3_nt: TGTGCCAGCAGCTTAGGCGAGACCCAGTACTTC
cdr3_aa: CASSLGETQYF

v_call: TRBV5-4
d_call: TRBD2
clone_size: NA
j_call: TRBJ2-7
cdr3_nt: TGTGCCAGCAGCTTTACCGGACTAGCGCGAGTCTACGAGCACTACTTC
cdr3_aa: CASSFTGLARVYEHYF

v_call: TRBV20-1
d_call: TRBD2
clone_size: NA
j_call: TRBJ2-7
cdr3_nt: TGCACTGCTAGTCTGGCGGGAGAGCATTACGAGCAGTACTTC
cdr3_aa: CTASLAGEHYEQYF

v_call: TRBV10-3
d_call: NA
clone_size: NA
j_call: TRBJ2-1
cdr3_nt: TGTGACATCAGTAGACAGGTCCAAAACAATGAGCAGTTTTTC
cdr3_aa: CDISRQVQNNEQFF

v_call: TRBV24-1
d_call: NA
clone_size: NA
j_call: TRBJ1-5
cdr3_nt: TGCGCCACCGCGGATGACGGACACAATCACCCCCAGCATTTT
cdr3_aa: CATADDGHNHPQHF

v_call: TRBV5-1
d_call: NA
clone_size: many
j_call: TRBJ2-4
cdr3_nt: TGCGCCAGCAGCCCGGGACAAGTCACAGCCAAAAACATTCAGTACTTC
cdr3_aa: CASSPGQVTAKNIQYF

v_call: TRBV10-3
d_call: TRBD2
clone_size: once
j_call: TRBJ2-3
cdr3_nt: TGTGCCATCCCTCGGGGCAGCGGGGGCACAGATACGCAGTATTTT
cdr3_aa: CAIPRGSGGTDTQYF

v_call: TRBV7-9
d_call: NA
clone_size: NA
j_call: TRBJ1-1
cdr3_nt: TGTGCCAGCAGCATCCATCGGGATGTAACTGAAGTTTTCTTT
cdr3_aa: CASSIHRDVTEVFF